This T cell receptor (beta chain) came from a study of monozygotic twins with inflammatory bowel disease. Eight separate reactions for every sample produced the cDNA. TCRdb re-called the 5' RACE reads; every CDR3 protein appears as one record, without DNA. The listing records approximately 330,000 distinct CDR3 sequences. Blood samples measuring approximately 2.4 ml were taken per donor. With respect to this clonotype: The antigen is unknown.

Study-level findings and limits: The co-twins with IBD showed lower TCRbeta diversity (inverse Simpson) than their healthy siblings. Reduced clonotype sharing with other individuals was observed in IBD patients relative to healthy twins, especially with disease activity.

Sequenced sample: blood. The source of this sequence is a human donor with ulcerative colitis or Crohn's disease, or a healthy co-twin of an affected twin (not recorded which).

CDR3 residues: CASSQFGGDTQYF. The chain recombines TRBV19 with TRBJ2-3. Germline loops: CDR1 LNHDA, CDR2 SQIVND (reference sequence). This CDR3 has 13 residues.